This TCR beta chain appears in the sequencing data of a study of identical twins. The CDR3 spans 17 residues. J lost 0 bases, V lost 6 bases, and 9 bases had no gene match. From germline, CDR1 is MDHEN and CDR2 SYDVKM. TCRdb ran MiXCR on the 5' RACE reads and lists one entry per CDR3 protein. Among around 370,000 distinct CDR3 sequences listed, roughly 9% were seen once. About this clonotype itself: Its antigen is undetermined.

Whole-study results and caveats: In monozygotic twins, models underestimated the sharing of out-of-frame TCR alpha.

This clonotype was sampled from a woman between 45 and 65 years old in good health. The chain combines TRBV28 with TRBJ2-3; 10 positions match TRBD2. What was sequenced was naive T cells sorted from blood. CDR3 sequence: CASRRTSGTSSTDTQYF. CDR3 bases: TGTGCCAGCAGGCGGACTAGCGGAACGTCTAGCACAGATACGCAGTATTTT.